Following are 9 T cell receptor beta chains from one sample sequenced in a study of cytomegalovirus exposure and HLA in healthy donors. The PCR made use of 60 Vbeta and 13 Jbeta primers. Method: immunoSEQ multiplex PCR; TCRdb's copy keeps in-frame clones and lacks some. The sample table sets out 75,000 to 85,000 clones. The sequencing input was PBMCs. These receptor sequences come from a man between 18 and 29 years old in good health and CMV-seropositive.

V is TRBV18 and J is TRBJ2-6; 8 bases fit TRBD1. Germline V gene lookup returns CDR1 KGHSH and CDR2 LQKENI. CDR3 size: 18 residues. Trimming removed 1 base from V and 2 bases from J; junction bases left unmatched: 7. The CDR3 DNA sequence: TGTGCCAGCTCACCACAAGTACTACAGGGGGCTGGGGCCAACGTCCTGACTTTC. Protein product: CASSPQVLQGAGANVLTF.

The chain couples TRBV5-1 to TRBJ2-7; tentatively, D is TRBD1 (6 bases). There are 14 residues in the CDR3. Per germline, CDR1 SGHRS and CDR2 YFSETQ. V lost 4 bases, J lost 3 bases, and 14 bases lay in between. Written as DNA, the CDR3 is TGCGCCAGCAGCATATCAGGGGTTATCTACGAGCAGTACTTC. Encoded protein: CASSISGVIYEQYF.

This chain connects TRBV10-2 to TRBJ1-5; no clear D gene. The V end lost 1 base, the J end lost 0 bases, and 7 bases lay between the germline ends. Germline CDR1 reads WSHSY; CDR2 reads SAAADI. This CDR3 region has 15 residues. In DNA, the CDR3 is TGCGCCAGCAGTGAGTGGCAGAATAGCAATCAGCCCCAGCATTTT. Encoded protein: CASSEWQNSNQPQHF.

This chain links TRBV5-1 with TRBJ2-7, with D possibly TRBD1 on 5 matching bases. Trimming took off 1 base at V and 6 bases at J, with 14 bases between the two ends. This CDR3 region has 14 residues. Germline V gene sequence: CDR1 SGHRS, CDR2 YFSETQ. The CDR3: CASSLMSGFGEQYF. DNA for the CDR3: TGCGCCAGCAGCTTGATGTCAGGGTTCGGCGAGCAGTACTTC.

This chain links TRBV28 with TRBJ2-7; possibly TRBD2 for D (6 bases). The V end lost 3 bases, the J end lost 5 bases, and 14 bases lay between the germline ends. The germline CDR1 and CDR2 sequences are MDHEN and SYDVKM. The CDR3 covers 14 residues. The CDR3 nucleotides read TGTGCCAGCAGTTTCCCCGGTGGGGGGAACGAGCAGTACTTC. Translation: CASSFPGGGNEQYF.

Points on this clone: In the same sample, other DNA sequences code for this CDR3. The V and J genes are TRBV4-1 and TRBJ2-7; 7 nucleotides agree with TRBD2. CDR1 is MGHRA, CDR2 YSYEKL, per germline. The V and J ends lost 1 base and 2 bases, in that order; junction bases with no gene match: 8. CDR3 length: 16 amino acids. The CDR3 loop is CASSQVVKRDPYEQYF. The CDR3 nucleotides read TGCGCCAGCAGCCAAGTCGTCAAGCGGGACCCCTACGAGCAGTACTTC.

The chain couples TRBV28 to TRBJ1-1; no definite D call. Per germline, CDR1 MDHEN and CDR2 SYDVKM. The CDR3 spans 16 residues. Trimming removed 2 bases from V and 1 base from J, with 14 bases in between. The CDR3 region has the DNA TGTGCCAGCAGTTTACTCCCGGGGTTAAGGAACACTGAAGCTTTCTTT. Amino acids: CASSLLPGLRNTEAFF. Together with reference TRBV28 and TRBJ1-1, the CDR3 gives the full variable domain: DVKVTQSSRYLVKRTGEKVFLECVQDMDHENMFWYRQDPGLGLRLIYFSYDVKMKEKGDIPEGYSVSREKKERFSLILESASTNQTSMYLCASSLLPGLRNTEAFFGQGTRLTVV.

The rearrangement joins TRBV6-5 to TRBJ2-3, with 10 bases lining up with TRBD2. Germline CDR1 reads MNHEY; CDR2 reads SVGAGI. The CDR3 covers 15 residues. The ends lost 2 bases at V and 3 bases at J; junction bases unmatched: 2. The CDR3, as DNA: TGTGCCAGCAGTTACCGGACTAGCGGAACAGATACGCAGTATTTT. It translates to CASSYRTSGTDTQYF.

CDR3 coding DNA: TGTGCCAGTAGTCCGCAACTAGCGGGGGAGGGGGACCAAGAGACCCAGTACTTC. Its protein product is CASSPQLAGEGDQETQYF. This sequence joins TRBV19 and TRBJ2-5; 11 nucleotides align to TRBD2. The germline V gene has CDR1 LNHDA and CDR2 SQIVND (reference sequence). The CDR3 length is 18 residues. With V trimmed by 5 bases and J by 0 bases, 11 bases remained unmatched. The complete variable domain, with remaining parts taken from reference TRBV19 and TRBJ2-5, reads DGGITQSPKYLFRKEGQNVTLSCEQNLNHDAMYWYRQDPGQGLRLIYYSQIVNDFQKGDIAEGYSVSREKKESFPLTVTSAQKNPTAFYLCASSPQLAGEGDQETQYFGPGTRLLVL.